One and the same sample provided the 10 T cell receptor beta chains below, sequenced in a study of persistence of HIV-infected CD4 T cells. Sequencing used immunoSEQ version 4 in survey mode. Profiling relied on immunoSEQ multiplex PCR, and the TCRdb table lists in-frame clones only, not all of them. The sample shows around 35,000 clones, 80% to 85% of them seen only once. These TCRs are of unknown antigen specificity. The stimulus was an HIV-1 Gag 15-mer peptide pool, around 1.1 ug/peptide/mL. Sorted nonresponding memory CD4+ T cells were CD40L-negative, CD69-negative, CD45RO-high. Sequenced here: cultured CD4+ T cells from PBMCs, sampled from a patient who received antiretroviral therapy. These receptors were taken from an adult with HIV. The donor label of this sample is uncertain.

V and J are TRBV5-1 and TRBJ2-2; TRBD2 might be the D (7 bases). The CDR3 loop spans 16 amino acids. The germline V gene encodes CDR1 SGHRS and CDR2 YFSETQ. Deletions cut 4 bases from V and 1 base from J, with 14 bases between. The CDR3 spells CASSPSRGQNTGELFF. The CDR3 nucleotides read TGCGCCAGCAGCCCTTCGCGGGGGCAGAACACCGGGGAGCTGTTTTTT.

The chain joins TRBV9 to TRBJ1-2; 8 positions agree with TRBD1. The CDR3 sequence is 17 residues long. CDR1 is SGDLS, CDR2 YYNGEE, per germline. With 0 bases clipped from V and 6 bases from J, the junction kept 13 bases outside the gene matches. CDR3 residues: CASSVAGSGGQGDGYTF. As DNA, the CDR3 is TGTGCCAGCAGCGTAGCCGGCTCAGGCGGACAGGGAGATGGCTACACCTTC.

The chain is built from TRBV6-5 and TRBJ1-1; D is unresolved. V lost 2 bases to trimming and J lost 6 bases, with 13 bases between them. Germline V gene lookup returns CDR1 MNHEY and CDR2 SVGAGI. The CDR3 spans 14 residues. The CDR3 loop is CASSYAADGAEAFF. CDR3 sequence (DNA): TGTGCCAGCAGTTACGCCGCTGACGGGGCTGAAGCTTTCTTT.

This clone was counted only a few times. The chain joins TRBV18 to TRBJ1-3, with D uncertain. This CDR3 region has 14 residues. The V end was cut by 2 bases, the J end by 2 bases, with 7 bases between. Germline lookup yields CDR1 KGHSH and CDR2 LQKENI. Here the CDR3 DNA reads TGTGCCAGCTCACCAAGCGATACTGGAAACACCATATATTTT. Its translation is CASSPSDTGNTIYF.

V gene TRBV4-2 combines with J gene TRBJ2-2; 8 nucleotides agree with TRBD2. This CDR3 region has 16 residues. V shed 3 bases, J shed 8 bases, and the junction held 11 bases outside the gene matches. Per the germline V gene, CDR1 is LGHNA and CDR2 is YNFKEQ. CDR3: CASSQRGGQDVGELFF. The CDR3 region has the DNA TGTGCCAGCAGCCAGCGCGGGGGGCAGGATGTGGGGGAGCTGTTTTTT.

This sequence joins TRBV7-6 and TRBJ1-2; 8 positions match TRBD1. The CDR3 runs 13 residues. From germline, CDR1 is SGHVS and CDR2 FNYEAQ. V lost 3 bases to trimming and J lost 8 bases; unmatched junction nucleotides: 5. CDR3 sequence: CASSFGQGGGYTF. The CDR3 DNA reads as TGTGCCAGCAGCTTTGGACAGGGAGGCGGCTACACCTTC.

This rearrangement joins TRBV9 to TRBJ1-5; a weak D match, TRBD1 (5 bases). V was trimmed by 4 bases and J by 11 bases, leaving 22 bases between them. This CDR3 contains 15 residues. Germline loops: CDR1 SGDLS, CDR2 YYNGEE. CDR3 region: CASSTYGHPGEAQHF. The CDR3 DNA follows: TGTGCCAGCAGCACCTACGGACACCCGGGGGAGGCCCAGCATTTT.

The chain carries TRBV2 and TRBJ1-2; D uncertain. Germline assignment: CDR1 SNHLY and CDR2 FYNNEI. This CDR3 spans 12 amino acids. V lost 10 bases to trimming and J lost 7 bases, with 16 bases between them. The CDR3, as DNA: TGTGCCACTCAGAGGGATGCCCCTGGCTACACCTTC. Its translation: CATQRDAPGYTF.

This clone was seen only a few times. The chain has TRBV6-1 and TRBJ1-5; D perhaps matches TRBD1 (5 bases). Germline-derived CDR1 and CDR2 are MNHNS and SASEGT. V dropped 3 bases and J dropped 6 bases, with 9 bases sitting between them. The CDR3 totals 13 residues. The CDR3 DNA follows: TGTGCCAGCAGTGACAGGGTTGCTCAGCCCCAGCATTTT. Translated, it gives CASSDRVAQPQHF.

In DNA, the CDR3 is TGTGCCAGCAGCCAAGTCCCATCTGTCGGGGAGCTGTTTTTT. Translated, it gives CASSQVPSVGELFF. J is TRBJ2-2 and V is TRBV3-1 (or the pseudogene TRBV3-2); D is uncertain. From germline, CDR1 is LGHDT and CDR2 YNNKEL (reference sequence). Trimming stripped 1 base from V and 7 bases from J, with 10 bases between. This CDR3 has 14 amino acids.